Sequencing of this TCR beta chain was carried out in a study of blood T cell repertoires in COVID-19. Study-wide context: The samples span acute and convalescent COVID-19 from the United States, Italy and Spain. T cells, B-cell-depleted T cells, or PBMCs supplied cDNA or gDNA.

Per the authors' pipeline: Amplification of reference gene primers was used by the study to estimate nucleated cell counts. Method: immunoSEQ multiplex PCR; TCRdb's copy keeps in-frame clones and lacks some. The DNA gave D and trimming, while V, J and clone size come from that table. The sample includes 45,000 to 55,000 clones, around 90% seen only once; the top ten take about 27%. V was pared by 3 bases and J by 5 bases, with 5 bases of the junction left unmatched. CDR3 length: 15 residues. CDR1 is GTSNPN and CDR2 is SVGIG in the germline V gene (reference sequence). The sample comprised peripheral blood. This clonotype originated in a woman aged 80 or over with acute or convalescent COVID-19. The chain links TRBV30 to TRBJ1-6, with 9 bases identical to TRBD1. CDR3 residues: CAWRLQGADNSPLHF. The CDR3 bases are TGTGCCTGGAGACTACAGGGGGCCGATAATTCACCCCTCCACTTT.